The 14 T cell receptor beta chains in this list originate from one sample, sequenced in a study of human T cells and chemical hapten exposure. Regarding time point: pre-sensitization, week 0. Indicated treatment: therapeutic diphenylcyclopropenone sensitization with weekly scalp DPC. TCRdb called the RACE reads again in MiXCR, with one record for every CDR3 protein. This sample yields 150,000 to 200,000 distinct CDR3 sequences, of which around 30% are seen a single time; roughly 3% belongs to the top ten. Here the sequenced sample was whole blood, taken in connection with sensitization to the hapten diphenylcyclopropenone (DPC). These receptors were obtained from a woman in her 30s with alopecia areata. Some clones in this sample may be carry-over from other donors' samples.

As for this clonotype: The junction differs from germline at one of its ends, possibly a read error. The chain is built from TRBV12-3 or TRBV12-4 and TRBJ1-2; a weak D match, TRBD1 (5 bases). The CDR3 totals 12 residues. The CDR3 here is CASSLDRSGYTF. In nucleotides, the CDR3 is TGTGCCAGCAGCTTAGACAGATCTGGCTACACCTTC.

This clonotype has a handful of counts. J is TRBJ2-3 and V is TRBV7-7; TRBD1 or TRBD2 may be the D gene (5 bases each). The CDR3 sequence is 14 residues long. CDR1 and CDR2 from the germline V gene are SSHAT and FNYEAQ (reference sequence). With 5 bases removed from V and 3 bases from J, the gap between germline ends came to 12 bases. CDR3: CASSARGQTDTQYF. The CDR3 nucleotides are TGTGCCAGCAGCGCCCGGGGCCAAACAGATACGCAGTATTTT.

The chain is built from TRBV28 and TRBJ1-6; tentative D call: TRBD1 (5 bases). The germline V gene has CDR1 MDHEN and CDR2 SYDVKM. Deletions cut 7 bases from V and 12 bases from J, with 22 bases between. The CDR3 has 15 amino acids. The CDR3 is CASTAAQESRGPLHF. The CDR3 DNA is TGTGCCAGCACCGCGGCACAGGAGTCTCGGGGACCCCTCCACTTT.

This clonotype has a single count. This sequence joins TRBV3-2 and TRBJ2-3; the table's TRBD1 call for D was not verified on the DNA. TRBV3-2 is noted as a pseudogene. The CDR3 has 19 residues. The DNA for the CDR3 is TGTGCCAGCAGCCTGAATTGGTTGCGGGGGGCTAAACCGGCAGATACGCAGTATTTT. It specifies CASSLNWLRGAKPADTQYF.

Note on this clonotype: This may stem from a read error, because a much larger clone lies one nucleotide away. The CDR3 does not close with the conserved phenylalanine or tryptophan, likely indicating a read error. The chain is built from TRBV28 and TRBJ1-2; D uncertain. This CDR3 has 13 amino acids. V was trimmed by 5 bases and J by 2 bases, leaving 9 bases between them. Germline CDR1 MDHEN, CDR2 SYDVKM. CDR3 nucleotide sequence: TGTGCCAGCAGTGCAGACGGGAACTATGGCTACACCTAC. It specifies CASSADGNYGYTY.

This clonotype was detected only once. V and J are TRBV7-2 and TRBJ2-5, with D perhaps being TRBD1 or TRBD2 (6 bases each). V lost 5 bases and J 5 bases, leaving 15 bases between the germline ends. This CDR3 spans 14 amino acids. Germline loops: CDR1 SGHTA, CDR2 FQGNSA. The CDR3 bases are TGTGCCAGCAGCCTAAATCGGGGGCGGGAGACCCAGTACTTC. Amino acids: CASSLNRGRETQYF.

The genes are TRBV11-1 and TRBJ2-7, with D perhaps matching TRBD1 or TRBD2 (6 bases each). Between the trimmed V and J ends, which lost 1 base and 2 bases, there was a span of 9 bases. The CDR3 loop spans 14 amino acids. The germline CDR1 and CDR2 sequences are SGHAT and FQDESV (reference sequence). The CDR3 protein is CASSLEGGTYEQYF. The CDR3 DNA reads as TGTGCCAGCAGCTTAGAGGGGGGAACCTACGAGCAGTACTTC.

Only a few counts were recorded for this clonotype. The chain uses TRBV29-1 and TRBJ2-2, with D possibly TRBD1 on 5 matching bases. Germline V CDR1 and CDR2: SQVTM, ANQGSEA. Trimming cost V 7 bases and J 5 bases, with 11 bases left between them. This CDR3 region has 12 residues. CDR3 residues: CSGGHRTGELFF. Here the CDR3 DNA reads TGCAGCGGCGGACATAGGACCGGGGAGCTGTTTTTT.

This chain uses TRBV7-2 with TRBJ1-1, with D unclear. There are 13 residues in the CDR3. CDR1 SGHTA and CDR2 FQGNSA come from the germline V gene. V was trimmed by 4 bases and J by 3 bases, leaving 9 bases between them. CDR3: CASSSRWDTEAFF. CDR3 sequence (DNA): TGTGCCAGCAGCTCCCGGTGGGACACTGAAGCTTTCTTT. Looking up the rest from reference TRBV7-2 and TRBJ1-1 gives the full variable domain: GAGVSQSPSNKVTEKGKDVELRCDPISGHTALYWYRQSLGQGLEFLIYFQGNSAPDKSGLPSDRFSAERTGGSVSTLTIQRTQQEDSAVYLCASSSRWDTEAFFGQGTRLTVV.

In its sample, this clonotype was seen a few times. V is TRBV6-6 and J is TRBJ1-1; TRBD1 is a possible D gene (6 bases). Germline-derived CDR1 and CDR2 are MNHNY and SVGAGI (reference sequence). The CDR3 is 15 amino acids. Trimming stripped 6 bases from V and 1 base from J, with 15 bases between. CDR3 protein: CASSSGQIQNTEAFF. As DNA, the CDR3 is TGTGCCAGCAGCTCCGGACAGATTCAGAACACTGAAGCTTTCTTT.

This clonotype was seen at least ten times. The chain recombines TRBV9 with TRBJ1-1, with 10 bases matching TRBD1. Trimming at V came to 4 bases and at J to 3 bases, leaving 9 bases not matched to a gene. Germline values: CDR1 SGDLS, CDR2 YYNGEE. The CDR3 is 16 amino acids. The DNA of the CDR3 is TGTGCCAGCAGCCCCCTGGGACAGGGGAGGGACACTGAAGCTTTCTTT. Its protein product is CASSPLGQGRDTEAFF.

DNA of the CDR3: TGTGCCAGCAGCCTGACGGGGGCGAGCTCCGGCTATGGCTACACCTTC. Translated: CASSLTGASSGYGYTF. The J gene is TRBJ1-2, the V gene TRBV12-3 or TRBV12-4, with D perhaps matching TRBD1 (6 bases). Trimming took off 6 bases at V and 4 bases at J, with 21 bases between the two ends. CDR3 length equals 16 residues.

The chain has TRBV2 and TRBJ1-4; D might be TRBD1 (6 bases). V was clipped by 4 bases and J by 4 bases, with 13 bases between them. The CDR3 has 15 residues. From germline, CDR1 is SNHLY and CDR2 FYNNEI. CDR3 in DNA: TGTGCCAGCAGTGGACGACAGGATTTTAATGAAAAACTGTTTTTT. Its translation is CASSGRQDFNEKLFF.

This clonotype has more than one count but fewer than ten. The rearrangement links TRBV11-1 to TRBJ1-1, with D tentatively TRBD1 (6 bases). The ends were cut back, 3 bases at V and 7 bases at J, with 12 bases in the middle. This CDR3 has 13 amino acids. CDR1 is SGHAT and CDR2 is FQDESV in the germline V gene (reference sequence). For the CDR3, the DNA is TGTGCCAGCAGCTTTAACAGGGACCTTGAAGCTTTCTTT. Protein: CASSFNRDLEAFF.